The present TCR beta chain was sequenced within a study of CD8 T cells in ankylosing spondylitis. The study's findings and limits: The clones that were linked to disease were reported to be significantly enriched in matched synovial fluid samples from ankylosing spondylitis patients. A motif in TCR beta, a set of 8 or 9 highly homologous variants, appeared characteristic of ankylosing spondylitis blood.

V was pared by 3 bases and J by 2 bases, with 16 bases between. This CDR3 has 17 amino acids. Germline-derived CDR1 and CDR2 are MDHEN and SYDVKM. Regarding this clonotype: The antigen remains unidentified.

Quantitative molecular-barcoded 5'-RACE generated the TCR beta libraries. TCRdb ran MiXCR on the 5' RACE reads and lists one entry per CDR3 protein. The sample includes some 330,000 distinct CDR3 sequences, around 8% of them seen just once. The chain uses TRBV28 and TRBJ2-2, with D possibly being TRBD2 (7 bases). The material sequenced was blood, either unsorted or a sorted T cell fraction (not recorded which). The receptor's source is a male donor with ankylosing spondylitis. The CDR3 sequence is CASSFGGAGTNTGELFF. CDR3 nucleotide sequence: TGTGCCAGCAGTTTCGGGGGAGCGGGGACAAACACCGGGGAGCTGTTTTTT. Using reference TRBV28 and TRBJ2-2 for the parts outside the CDR3, the full variable domain is DVKVTQSSRYLVKRTGEKVFLECVQDMDHENMFWYRQDPGLGLRLIYFSYDVKMKEKGDIPEGYSVSREKKERFSLILESASTNQTSMYLCASSFGGAGTNTGELFFGEGSRLTVL.